Reported below is one T cell receptor (beta chain). Some clones are missing from TCRdb's copy, which holds only in-frame ones; the method was immunoSEQ multiplex PCR. The repertoire holds 40,000 to 45,000 clones, 75% to 90% seen once, with 6.5% to 8% in the top ten. This CDR3 region has 17 residues. J lost 3 bases, V lost 1 base, and 7 bases had no gene match. Germline CDR1 reads SGHRS; CDR2 reads YFSETQ. The data were taken from a study of OX40 agonist ivuxolimab in advanced cancers. In the study overall: Treatment received earlier with anti-PD-1, anti-PD-L1 or anti-CTLA-4 agents was allowed, and roughly 40% had some.

Sequencing was performed on CD4+ or CD8+ T cells sorted from blood, taken in a trial of the OX40 agonist ivuxolimab. This TCR derives from an adult with an advanced solid tumor such as melanoma, head and neck, liver or kidney cancer. This rearrangement joins TRBV5-1 to TRBJ2-3, with 11 positions matching TRBD2. The CDR3 loop reads CASSLLVAGGRTDTQYF. In DNA form, the CDR3 reads TGCGCCAGCAGCTTGTTAGTAGCGGGAGGGCGAACAGATACGCAGTATTTT.